Listed below are T cell receptor beta chains from one sample, sequenced in a study of blood T cell repertoires in COVID-19. The table came from immunoSEQ multiplex PCR; TCRdb's copy has only in-frame clones and leaves some out. The sample lists about 170,000 clones, approximately 86% occurring once. Input material: peripheral blood. These receptors were taken from a man older than 75 with COVID-19, enrolled during active disease. Both conserved end residues are part of each CDR3. A D gene is named only where the DNA matches it firmly. The size of a clone is reported for some rows only, either as once, few or many, or as a class for expanded clones.

>TRBD1|17|-|TRBV7-6|TRBJ2-3
TGTGCCAGCAGCTTCAAAGCGGGACAGGGGAGCACAGATACGCAGTATTTT
CASSFKAGQGSTDTQYF
>-|15|few|TRBV27|TRBJ2-2
TGTGCCAGCAGCTCGGGGTGGGCGAGCACCGGGGAGCTGTTTTTT
CASSSGWASTGELFF
>TRBD1|14|-|TRBV27|TRBJ2-7
TGTGCCAGCAGTCGGGACAGGCTTTCCTACGAGCAGTACTTC
CASSRDRLSYEQYF
>TRBD1|14|few|TRBV7-2|TRBJ1-2
TGTGCCAGCAGCCCCAGGGGACAGGGCAGAGGCTACACCTTC
CASSPRGQGRGYTF
>-|15|-|TRBV13|TRBJ2-2
TGTGCCAGCACCCCCGGGGTAGCGAACACCGGGGAGCTGTTTTTT
CASTPGVANTGELFF
>TRBD1|12|-|TRBV19|TRBJ2-7
TGTGCCAGTAGTGTAGGACAGGACGAGCAGTACTTC
CASSVGQDEQYF
>-|15|-|TRBV9|TRBJ1-2
TGTGCCAGCAGCGTAGATCCGGGACACCTCTATGGCTACACCTTC
CASSVDPGHLYGYTF
>-|15|-|TRBV12-5|TRBJ2-3
TGTGCTAGTGGTTTGAGGCAGCGATGGGCAGATACGCAGTATTTT
CASGLRQRWADTQYF
>-|11|-|TRBV7-9|TRBJ2-5
TGTGCCAGCAGCCCAGCGGGGACCCAGTACTTC
CASSPAGTQYF
>-|13|-|TRBV12-3/TRBV12-4|TRBJ2-1
TGTGCCAGCAGTTTCTCTACCGACAATGAGCAGTTCTTC
CASSFSTDNEQFF
>TRBD1|16|once|TRBV7-2|TRBJ2-7
TGTGCCAGCAGCCCACCCAGGGACAGGGGAGGGTACGAGCAGTACTTC
CASSPPRDRGGYEQYF
>-|15|once|TRBV9|TRBJ2-2
TGTGCCAGCAGCCCCGAGACTCTGACCACCGGGGAGCTGTTTTTT
CASSPETLTTGELFF
>-|15|-|TRBV28|TRBJ2-5
TGTGCCAGCAGTCCCCATAACATTCCCAGGGAGACCCAGTACTTC
CASSPHNIPRETQYF
>-|15|-|TRBV7-9|TRBJ2-7
TGTGCCAGCAGCTTACAGGGATCCCTTCCCTACGAGCAGTACTTC
CASSLQGSLPYEQYF
>TRBD1|16|-|TRBV5-5|TRBJ1-5
TGTGCCAGCAGCCCCGGGACAGGGAGTAGCAATCAGCCCCAGCATTTT
CASSPGTGSSNQPQHF
>TRBD1|13|-|TRBV5-5|TRBJ2-7
TGTGCCAGCAGTTGGACAGGGCTTTCCGAGCAGTACTTC
CASSWTGLSEQYF
>-|15|-|TRBV24-1|TRBJ2-7
TGTGCCACCAGTGATCCGCGAAACCCTAGGGGTAAGCAGTACTTC
CATSDPRNPRGKQYF
>TRBD1|14|-|TRBV4-2|TRBJ1-1
TGTGCCAGCAGCCTCAGACAGGGGGACACTGAAGCTTTCTTT
CASSLRQGDTEAFF
>TRBD2|19|-|TRBV2|TRBJ2-7
TGTGCCAGCCTTCGTACCGGGACTAGCGGGGGGGCGACCCGATTAAAGCAGTACTTC
CASLRTGTSGGATRLKQYF
>-|13|-|TRBV4-2|TRBJ1-4
TGTGCCAGCAGCCAAGAAGGGGATGAAAAACTGTTTTTT
CASSQEGDEKLFF
>-|11|once|TRBV6-6|TRBJ1-6
TGTGCCAGCGGGGGGGTCGTTCCCCTCCACTTT
CASGGVVPLHF
>-|14|-|TRBV7-2|TRBJ1-1
TGTGCCAGCAGCCCAATCCCGGGAGTCACTGAAGCTTTCTTT
CASSPIPGVTEAFF
>TRBD1|15|-|TRBV9|TRBJ2-2
TGTGCCAGCAGCGCGAGGGGGCCGAACACCGGGGAGCTGTTTTTT
CASSARGPNTGELFF
>TRBD1|17|-|TRBV3-1/TRBV3-2|TRBJ2-5
TGTGCCAGCAGCCAAGTGGTCGTGACAGGGCACCAAGAGACCCAGTACTTC
CASSQVVVTGHQETQYF
>TRBD1|14|-|TRBV25-1|TRBJ1-1
TGTGCCAGCACCTCGACAGGGGGCTCCACTGAAGCTTTCTTT
CASTSTGGSTEAFF
>TRBD1|13|few|TRBV29-1|TRBJ1-5
TGCAGCGTGGGACAGGAAGACAATCAGCCCCAGCATTTT
CSVGQEDNQPQHF
>TRBD1|14|once|TRBV5-1|TRBJ1-2
TGCGCCAGCAGCTTTCGGACAGGGGCATATGGCTACACCTTC
CASSFRTGAYGYTF
>-|15|-|TRBV11-3|TRBJ2-7
TGTGCCAGCAGCTTAACCGGGTTAAGCTCCTACGAGCAGTACTTC
CASSLTGLSSYEQYF
>-|15|-|TRBV10-3|TRBJ2-7
TGTGCCATCAGTGAGGGCGAGACAGGCCCGGGGGAGCAGTACTTC
CAISEGETGPGEQYF
>TRBD2|15|-|TRBV7-9|TRBJ2-1
TGTGCCAGCAGCCCCCGGACTAGCGGGGGGGCTGAGCAGTTCTTC
CASSPRTSGGAEQFF
>TRBD1|15|-|TRBV9|TRBJ1-6
TGTGCCAGCAGCGTAGGACAGGGAATGGATTCACCCCTCCACTTT
CASSVGQGMDSPLHF
>-|12|-|TRBV15|TRBJ1-2
TGTGCCACCAGTCCGGCAGGGGACGGCTACACCTTC
CATSPAGDGYTF
>TRBD1|15|-|TRBV4-1|TRBJ1-1
TGCGCCAGCAGCCAGGATGACAGGGGCGGCACTGAAGCTTTCTTT
CASSQDDRGGTEAFF
>TRBD1|13|-|TRBV19|TRBJ1-1
TGTGCCAGTAGTAGCAGGGGGAGGTTTGAAGCTTTCTTT
CASSSRGRFEAFF
>-|13|few|TRBV2|TRBJ1-6
TGTGCCAGCAATGGAGGGTATAATTCACCCCTCCACTTT
CASNGGYNSPLHF
>TRBD1|13|once|TRBV29-1|TRBJ2-7
TGCAGCGTTGCGGATCAGGGGACAGGCGAGCAGTACTTC
CSVADQGTGEQYF
>-|15|-|TRBV7-9|TRBJ1-5
TGTGCCAGCAGCTCCGAGGGCAGAGGCAATCAGCCCCAGCATTTT
CASSSEGRGNQPQHF
>TRBD2|15|-|TRBV12-5|TRBJ2-3
TGTGCTAGTGGTTTGGGTAGCGGGGGAAGTTACACGCAGTATTTT
CASGLGSGGSYTQYF
>TRBD1|16|-|TRBV18|TRBJ1-6
TGTGCCAGCTCAGAGGGGACAGGAGGCTATAATTCACCCCTCCACTTT
CASSEGTGGYNSPLHF
>-|15|once|TRBV18|TRBJ1-1
TGTGCCAGCTCACTCTGGACCGAGGGGAACACTGAAGCTTTCTTT
CASSLWTEGNTEAFF
>TRBD1|15|-|TRBV6-6|TRBJ1-2
TGTGCCAGCAGTCAAAATCGGGACAGGGAGAATGGCTACACCTTC
CASSQNRDRENGYTF
>-|12|-|TRBV7-9|TRBJ2-5
TGTGCCAGCAGCCGAGGACAAGAGACCCAGTACTTC
CASSRGQETQYF
>-|13|-|TRBV24-1|TRBJ2-5
TGTGCCACCAGTCCGGTCGGGCAAGAGACCCAGTACTTC
CATSPVGQETQYF
>-|11|once|TRBV2|TRBJ2-5
TGTGCCAGCAACGGCCAAGAGACCCAGTACTTC
CASNGQETQYF
>-|15|-|TRBV3-1/TRBV3-2|TRBJ2-7
TGTGCCAGCAGCCAAGGCCCATGGGGGGTATACGAGCAGTACTTC
CASSQGPWGVYEQYF
>-|15|-|TRBV14|TRBJ1-1
TGTGCCAGCAGCCAAGATGGGAGGGGTAACTCTGAAGCTTTCTTT
CASSQDGRGNSEAFF